The 25 T cell receptor beta chains presented below share a single source sample, sequenced in a study of vaccination and CD4 T cells after COVID-19. As to treatment: approximately 9-day PBMC culture with coronavirus spike peptide pools or control peptides (ViraFEST assay). With the Oncomine TCR Beta short-read assay, DNA from cultured CD4+ T cells was sequenced. A single record per CDR3 protein comes from TCRdb applying MiXCR to the PCR reads. The sample lists about 14,000 distinct CDR3 sequences, 40% occurring once. No antigens are known for them. Sequencing input: CD4+ T cells from blood, cultured in vitro. These receptors were taken from a human donor who had recovered from COVID-19.

The rearrangement links TRBV6-1 to TRBJ1-6; TRBD1 agrees at 8 bases. The V gene end was trimmed by 8 bases and the J gene end by 9 bases; junction bases not matched to a gene: 6. The CDR3 is made up of 13 amino acids. Looked up from germline, CDR1 is MNHNS and CDR2 is SASEGT. CDR3 residues: CASGRDRISPLHF. Written as DNA, the CDR3 is TGTGCCAGCGGCCGGGACAGGATTTCACCCCTCCACTTT.

The chain carries TRBV6-1 and TRBJ2-7, with D hard to call. V lost 1 base and J 3 bases, leaving 7 bases between the germline ends. Per the germline V gene, CDR1 is MNHNS and CDR2 is SASEGT. The length of the CDR3 is 13 residues. The CDR3 DNA is TGTGCCAGCAGTGAAGAAGTTATCTACGAGCAGTACTTC. It is translated as CASSEEVIYEQYF.

The V and J genes are TRBV20-1 and TRBJ2-5; 10 nucleotides align to TRBD2. Per germline, CDR1 DFQATT and CDR2 SNEGSKA (reference sequence). CDR3 length: 16 residues. Germline trimming cut 3 bases from V and 2 bases from J; bases unmatched to any gene: 9. Here the CDR3 DNA reads TGCAGTGCTAGTTCTTCTAGCGGGAGTTGGCAAGAGACCCAGTACTTC. Its translation: CSASSSSGSWQETQYF.

This clonotype was counted once. The CDR3 region is CAWSVTSGLRETQYF. For the CDR3, the DNA is TGTGCCTGGAGCGTAACTAGCGGGCTAAGAGAGACCCAGTACTTC. V and J are TRBV30 and TRBJ2-5; 9 positions agree with TRBD2. From germline, CDR1 is GTSNPN and CDR2 SVGIG (reference sequence). Trimming cost V 3 bases and J 4 bases; bases outside gene matches: 9. The length of the CDR3 is 15 residues.

The chain uses TRBV7-8 and TRBJ2-1; 10 positions agree with TRBD2. Germline CDR1 SGHVS, CDR2 FQNEAQ. CDR3 length equals 14 residues. V lost 2 bases and J lost 15; bases outside the gene matches: 10. The chain's CDR3 is CASSLSASGRYWFF. In nucleotides, the CDR3 is TGTGCCAGCAGCTTAAGTGCTAGCGGGAGATACTGGTTCTTC.

The chain recombines TRBV25-1 with TRBJ2-3, with no clear D. V was pared by 1 base and J by 3 bases, with 5 bases between. In germline, CDR1 is MGHDK, CDR2 SYGVNS. The CDR3 is made up of 13 amino acids. The CDR3 nucleotides are TGTGCCAGCAGTGAATTGAGGACAGATACGCAGTATTTT. Its translation: CASSELRTDTQYF.

This clonotype was observed once. The rearrangement joins TRBV29-1 to TRBJ2-7; D is possibly TRBD1 or TRBD2 (5 bases each). From germline, CDR1 is SQVTM and CDR2 ANQGSEA. V dropped 6 bases and J dropped 6 bases, with 12 bases sitting between them. The CDR3 is made up of 11 amino acids. The chain's CDR3 is CSVVGTGEQYF. CDR3 DNA sequence: TGCAGCGTGGTTGGGACCGGCGAGCAGTACTTC.

A few counts support this clonotype. This chain uses TRBV28 with TRBJ1-3; possibly TRBD1 for D (5 bases). V was cut by 3 bases and J by 2 bases, with 8 bases left in between. Germline V gene sequence: CDR1 MDHEN, CDR2 SYDVKM. The CDR3 length is 14 residues. CDR3 sequence (DNA): TGTGCCAGCAGTTTGGGGGACCCTGGAAACACCATATATTTT. Translating it yields CASSLGDPGNTIYF.

The rearrangement links TRBV28 to TRBJ2-7; 8 nucleotides match TRBD1. CDR1 and CDR2 (germline): MDHEN, SYDVKM. This CDR3 region has 14 residues. After removal of 5 bases from V and 0 bases from J, the junction contained 3 bases not matched to a gene. The CDR3 reads CASSRTGYSYEQYF. DNA of the CDR3: TGTGCCAGCAGTCGGACAGGGTACTCCTACGAGCAGTACTTC. Full variable domain (outside the CDR3, taken from reference TRBV28 and TRBJ2-7): DVKVTQSSRYLVKRTGEKVFLECVQDMDHENMFWYRQDPGLGLRLIYFSYDVKMKEKGDIPEGYSVSREKKERFSLILESASTNQTSMYLCASSRTGYSYEQYFGPGTRLTVT.

V gene TRBV6-1 combines with J gene TRBJ1-5; D ambiguous. With 9 bases removed from V and 3 bases from J, the gap between germline ends came to 12 bases. Germline CDR1 is MNHNS and CDR2 is SASEGT. This CDR3 has 13 residues. For the CDR3, the DNA is TGTGCCAGTCGGTCCCAGCTCAATCAGCCCCAGCATTTT. This translates into CASRSQLNQPQHF.

The V and J genes are TRBV18 and TRBJ2-7; the D gene is possibly TRBD1 (5 bases). CDR3 size: 15 residues. The V and J ends lost 4 bases and 0 bases respectively, with 13 bases between them. The V gene's germline CDR1 is KGHSH and CDR2 LQKENI. CDR3 region: CASSREQESSYEQYF. Here the CDR3 DNA reads TGTGCCAGCTCACGTGAACAGGAGAGCTCCTACGAGCAGTACTTC.

The genes are TRBV28 and TRBJ1-3; TRBD1 agrees at 7 bases. The CDR3 has 15 amino acids. CDR1 and CDR2 (germline): MDHEN, SYDVKM. Trimming at V came to 6 bases and at J to 1 base, leaving 6 bases not matched to a gene. CDR3 protein: CASRSGGISGNTIYF. CDR3 DNA: TGTGCCAGCAGGTCAGGGGGTATATCTGGAAACACCATATATTTT. Combining the CDR3 with reference TRBV28 and TRBJ1-3 gives the whole variable domain DVKVTQSSRYLVKRTGEKVFLECVQDMDHENMFWYRQDPGLGLRLIYFSYDVKMKEKGDIPEGYSVSREKKERFSLILESASTNQTSMYLCASRSGGISGNTIYFGEGSWLTVV.

This clonotype was seen more than once but under ten times. This chain joins TRBV20-1 and TRBJ2-3; the D is unclear. The germline CDR1 and CDR2 sequences are DFQATT and SNEGSKA (reference sequence). Trimming took off 6 bases at V and 0 bases at J, with 13 bases between the two ends. The CDR3 is 14 residues long. The CDR3 bases are TGCAGTGCCTCGTTGGCAGGTAGCACAGATACGCAGTATTTT. Translated: CSASLAGSTDTQYF.

CDR3 bases: TGTGCCAGCAGTTTACTAGGGGGAGAAATGGAGACCCAGTACTTC. It encodes CASSLLGGEMETQYF. The gene calls are TRBV12-3 or TRBV12-4 and TRBJ2-5, with D maybe TRBD1 (6 bases). With 2 bases removed from V and 5 bases from J, the gap between germline ends came to 15 bases. This CDR3 has 15 residues.

The gene calls are TRBV18 and TRBJ2-7; D might be TRBD1 (5 bases). This CDR3 comprises 15 residues. Looked up from germline, CDR1 is KGHSH and CDR2 is LQKENI. Trimming stripped 0 bases from V and 0 bases from J, with 9 bases between. CDR3 bases: TGTGCCAGCTCACCACCCAGGGCAGGCTCCTACGAGCAGTACTTC. Amino acid sequence: CASSPPRAGSYEQYF.

This chain uses TRBV7-9 with TRBJ2-1, with a weak D call TRBD1 (6 bases). Trimming took 5 bases from V and 0 from J, leaving 17 bases between them. CDR1 and CDR2 (germline): SEHNR, FQNEAQ (reference sequence). This CDR3 is 17 amino acids long. CDR3 sequence: CASSPFRGKSSYNEQFF. The CDR3 coding sequence is TGTGCCAGCAGCCCGTTTAGGGGGAAGAGCTCCTACAATGAGCAGTTCTTC.

The chain recombines TRBV6-2 or TRBV6-3 with TRBJ1-2; D is undetermined. The V and J ends lost 10 bases and 6 bases respectively, with 18 bases between them. Germline-derived CDR1 and CDR2 are MNHEY and SVGEGT. The CDR3 extends over 13 amino acids. The CDR3 bases are TGTGCCACCCTATACGCTGCGACGAATGGCTACACCTTC. Protein product: CATLYAATNGYTF.

This rearrangement joins TRBV20-1 to TRBJ2-3; no clear D. The CDR3 totals 12 residues. Trimming cost V 4 bases and J 4 bases, with 9 bases left between them. Germline V CDR1 and CDR2: DFQATT, SNEGSKA (reference sequence). CDR3 in amino acids: CSAIDSPDTQYF. The CDR3, as DNA: TGCAGTGCTATTGATTCTCCAGATACGCAGTATTTT.

CDR3 sequence: CAWSVLYNEQFF. As DNA, the CDR3 is TGTGCCTGGAGTGTACTATACAATGAGCAGTTCTTC. The genes are TRBV30 and TRBJ2-1; no clear D gene. This CDR3 has 12 residues. Per the germline V gene, CDR1 is GTSNPN and CDR2 is SVGIG (reference sequence). V was trimmed by 0 bases and J by 4 bases, leaving 4 bases between them.

The chain employs TRBV12-3 or TRBV12-4 and TRBJ2-5, with 8 bases that match TRBD2. The trim removed 7 bases at V and 5 bases at J, leaving 6 bases unmatched. This CDR3 contains 13 residues. The CDR3 is CASTRRGGETQYF. The CDR3 nucleotides read TGTGCCAGCACCCGACGGGGGGGGGAGACCCAGTACTTC.

The J gene is TRBJ1-2, the V gene TRBV5-1, with 7 bases aligning to TRBD1. With 4 bases clipped from V and 0 bases from J, the junction kept 3 bases outside the gene matches. Germline CDR1 SGHRS, CDR2 YFSETQ. The CDR3 length is 14 residues. The CDR3 protein is CASSRDSSNYGYTF. The CDR3 bases are TGCGCCAGCAGCCGGGACAGCTCTAACTATGGCTACACCTTC.

The CDR3 nucleotides are TGTGCCAGTACCGCGTTGGCAGGGCTTGAGGAAGCTTTCTTT. Amino acid sequence: CASTALAGLEEAFF. The genes are TRBV19 and TRBJ1-1; the D gene is possibly TRBD1 (5 bases). The CDR3 extends over 14 amino acids. In germline, CDR1 is LNHDA, CDR2 SQIVND (reference sequence). Trimming took off 7 bases at V and 8 bases at J, with 20 bases between the two ends.

This chain uses TRBV20-1 with TRBJ2-1, with 7 nucleotides matching TRBD1. Germline assignment: CDR1 DFQATT and CDR2 SNEGSKA (reference sequence). CDR3 length equals 13 residues. Germline trimming cut 3 bases from V and 5 bases from J; bases unmatched to any gene: 4. The CDR3 sequence: CSARTGSHNEQFF. CDR3 coding DNA: TGCAGTGCTAGGACAGGGAGTCACAATGAGCAGTTCTTC.

This clonotype was seen a few times. The chain combines TRBV28 with TRBJ1-2, with 9 bases that match TRBD1. With V trimmed by 2 bases and J by 2 bases, 6 bases remained unmatched. Germline CDR1 and CDR2: MDHEN and SYDVKM. The CDR3 length is 16 residues. The CDR3, as DNA: TGTGCCAGCAGTTTACTTCCAGGGACAGGGAACTATGGCTACACCTTC. Protein product: CASSLLPGTGNYGYTF.

The chain employs TRBV5-4 and TRBJ1-6; D may be TRBD1 (5 bases). The germline V gene has CDR1 SGHNT and CDR2 YYREEE (reference sequence). The CDR3 is 14 residues long. V was trimmed by 6 bases and J by 10 bases, leaving 17 bases between them. The CDR3 spells CASTSREGRSPLHF. Here the CDR3 DNA reads TGTGCCAGCACCTCCAGGGAGGGAAGGTCACCCCTCCACTTT.